One T cell receptor beta chain is described in this entry. The antigen is unknown. The entry originates in a study of T cells in localized non-small cell lung cancer. General study results and limits: Uninvolved adjacent lung showed the highest T cell clonality, exceeding tumor.

Sequencing was performed with immunoSEQ multiplex PCR; in TCRdb, only in-frame clones are kept and a portion is missing. Found here are tens of thousands of clones, around 88% of them singletons; the top ten hold around 6.4%. V lost 3 bases and J lost 7, with 13 bases in between. Germline CDR1 reads SGHDN; CDR2 reads FVKESK. The CDR3 spans 13 residues. The source is a man aged 35 to 69 with stage I lung adenocarcinoma. The starting material was peripheral blood, obtained before any cancer treatment. The V and J genes are TRBV14 and TRBJ2-7, with D tentatively TRBD1 (5 bases). This CDR3 reads CASSHQGFGEQYF. DNA of the CDR3: TGTGCCAGCAGCCACCAGGGCTTCGGGGAGCAGTACTTC.